Each of the 29 T cell receptor beta chains below was sequenced from the same sample in a study of blood T cells in healthy people across ages (dated by TCRdb to 2014 to 2015). To prepare the library, 5' RACE was applied. Sequencing was carried out with an Illumina HiSeq 2500. The second PCR ran for about 6 to 11 cycles and used a J-beta primer mix along with a sample-barcoded 5' primer. TCRdb trimmed public reads at Q25 via fastp, called clones via MiXCR and kept in-frame beta chains. Rows merge per CDR3 protein into single entries with the most common DNA and genes. For this sample the table gives roughly 1,500,000 distinct CDR3 sequences, of which roughly 32% were detected only once. The ten largest clones add up to about 11% of the sample. Sequencing input: blood. All receptors come from a young woman in good health.

The chain uses TRBV5-1 and TRBJ2-3; TRBD2 aligns across 11 bases. V gave up 6 bases and J gave up 6 bases; unmatched junction bases: 3. Germline values: CDR1 SGHRS, CDR2 YFSETQ. The CDR3 loop spans 13 amino acids. The CDR3 nucleotides are TGCGCCAGCAATAGCGGGGGGGCCGATACGCAGTATTTT. As protein: CASNSGGADTQYF.

This chain uses TRBV3-1 with TRBJ1-1; D not resolved. This CDR3 spans 12 amino acids. CDR1 LGHDT and CDR2 YNNKEL come from the germline V gene (reference sequence). Between the trimmed V and J ends, which lost 4 bases and 5 bases, there was a span of 8 bases. The CDR3 DNA reads as TGTGCCAGCAGCCGTAGGGAGACTGAAGCTTTCTTT. It yields the protein CASSRRETEAFF. The complete variable domain, with remaining parts taken from reference TRBV3-1 and TRBJ1-1, reads DTAVSQTPKYLVTQMGNDKSIKCEQNLGHDTMYWYKQDSKKFLKIMFSYNNKELIINETVPNRFSPKSPDKAHLNLHINSLELGDSAVYFCASSRRETEAFFGQGTRLTVV.

The chain couples TRBV11-2 to TRBJ2-7, with D perhaps TRBD1 or TRBD2 (5 bases each). This CDR3 has 15 residues. Germline CDR1 reads SGHAT; CDR2 reads FQNNGV. V shed 1 base and J shed 1 base, with 11 bases lying between them. In DNA, the CDR3 is TGTGCCAGCAGCTTAGGGGACCCACCATCCTACGAGCAGTACTTC. Encoded protein: CASSLGDPPSYEQYF.

The rearrangement joins TRBV6-1 to TRBJ2-5; 10 nucleotides align to TRBD2. The J call may not be correct, given that the DNA end is closer to TRBJ2-7. This CDR3 comprises 12 residues. Germline loops: CDR1 MNHNS, CDR2 SASEGT. CDR3 protein: CSSGSICGEQYF. CDR3 nucleotides: TGTTCTAGCGGGAGTATATGTGGCGAGCAGTACTTC.

The genes are TRBV18 and TRBJ2-5; D is undetermined. Per the germline V gene, CDR1 is KGHSH and CDR2 is LQKENI. Trimming took off 9 bases at V and 2 bases at J, with 13 bases between the two ends. This CDR3 region has 13 residues. CDR3 nucleotides: TGTGCCAGTCGAGGACCCGTACAAGAGACCCAGTACTTC. Amino acids: CASRGPVQETQYF.

This clonotype was seen a handful of times. V and J are TRBV29-1 and TRBJ2-1; D is perhaps TRBD2 (6 bases). From germline, CDR1 is SQVTM and CDR2 ANQGSEA. The CDR3 loop spans 14 amino acids. V lost 1 base and J lost 0, with 7 bases in between. CDR3 sequence: CSVEGDFSYNEQFF. The CDR3 DNA is TGCAGCGTTGAAGGGGACTTCTCCTACAATGAGCAGTTCTTC.

The rearrangement links TRBV10-3 to TRBJ2-4, with 9 bases aligning to TRBD2. From germline, CDR1 is ENHRY and CDR2 SYGVKD. The CDR3 loop spans 16 amino acids. V lost 0 bases and J lost 5; bases outside the gene matches: 5. The CDR3 reads CAISESEAGGQNIQYF. The CDR3 DNA reads TGTGCCATCAGTGAGTCAGAAGCGGGAGGCCAAAACATTCAGTACTTC.

This clonotype was counted once. The genes are TRBV3-1 and TRBJ1-1; D is ambiguous. Trimming removed 2 bases at V and 7 bases at J, with 8 bases between. The CDR3 covers 12 residues. CDR1 LGHDT and CDR2 YNNKEL come from the germline V gene (reference sequence). The CDR3 loop reads CASSQSGSEAFF. The CDR3 bases are TGTGCCAGCAGCCAATCGGGCAGTGAAGCTTTCTTT.

This clonotype appeared many times. J is TRBJ2-2 and V is TRBV29-1; 7 positions match TRBD1. CDR1 SQVTM and CDR2 ANQGSEA come from the germline V gene. The CDR3 runs 14 residues. The V segment lost 6 bases and the J segment 1 base; nucleotides outside the gene matches: 5. CDR3 residues: CSVGDRVNTGELFF. In DNA form, the CDR3 reads TGCAGCGTGGGCGACAGGGTGAACACCGGGGAGCTGTTTTTT.

Remarks on this clonotype: A much bigger clone sits one base away, suggesting this may be a read error. This chain uses TRBV27 with TRBJ2-7, with 8 bases that match TRBD1. There are 13 residues in the CDR3. J lost 4 bases, V lost 5 bases, and 4 bases had no gene match. Germline V CDR1 and CDR2: MNHEY, SMNVEV (reference sequence). DNA of the CDR3: TGTGCCAGCAGTCGGGACAGGATGTACGAGCAGTACTTC. This translates into CASSRDRMYEQYF.

The genes are TRBV24-1 and TRBJ2-4; D remains unclear. Judging by the DNA end, TRBJ2-7 fits better; the J call may be wrong. Germline V gene lookup returns CDR1 KGHDR and CDR2 SFDVKD. CDR3 size: 14 residues. CDR3 DNA: TGTGCCACCAGTGATCCTAGGGTAGGCTACGAGCAGTACTTC. Amino acids: CATSDPRVGYEQYF.

The chain couples TRBV10-3 to TRBJ1-4; D not certain. The CDR3 totals 18 residues. The ends were cut back, 0 bases at V and 3 bases at J, with 17 bases in the middle. Looked up from germline, CDR1 is ENHRY and CDR2 is SYGVKD. For the CDR3, the DNA is TGTGCCATCAGTGAGTCGAACCGGGGTTCCTTATCTAATGAAAAACTGTTTTTT. Translating it yields CAISESNRGSLSNEKLFF.

V is TRBV6-2 or TRBV6-3 and J is TRBJ2-1, with D perhaps TRBD1 (6 bases). In germline, CDR1 is MNHEY, CDR2 SVGEGT. Trimming left V 2 bases short and J 2 bases short, with 10 bases between. CDR3 length: 15 amino acids. CDR3 loop: CASSYQGTAYNEQFF. CDR3 coding DNA: TGTGCCAGCAGTTACCAGGGGACGGCCTACAATGAGCAGTTCTTC.

In its sample, this clonotype was seen once. The rearrangement joins TRBV27 to TRBJ2-1; D remains unclear. The CDR3 consists of 13 residues. Between the trimmed V and J ends, which lost 2 bases and 4 bases, there was a span of 6 bases. Germline lookup yields CDR1 MNHEY and CDR2 SMNVEV (reference sequence). The CDR3 nucleotides are TGTGCCAGCAGTTTACAAAAGTACAATGAGCAGTTCTTC. Translation gives CASSLQKYNEQFF.

This CDR3 reads CSAQREGDEQFF. The CDR3 coding sequence is TGCAGTGCCCAGAGAGAGGGCGATGAGCAGTTCTTC. The genes are TRBV20-1 and TRBJ2-1; D may be TRBD2 (5 bases). The CDR3 covers 12 residues. The V gene's germline CDR1 is DFQATT and CDR2 SNEGSKA (reference sequence). V lost 6 bases, J lost 8 bases, and 14 bases lay in between.

V and J are TRBV5-1 and TRBJ2-7; TRBD1 is a possible D gene (7 bases). The DNA end is more similar to TRBJ2-5, so the J call may be wrong. Germline CDR1 SGHRS, CDR2 YFSETQ. The CDR3 runs 14 residues. CDR3 nucleotide sequence: TGCGCCAGCGATCAGGGGGGTATCGGAGAGACCCAGTACTTC. Its translation: CASDQGGIGETQYF.

CDR3 protein: CASSHRRATDTQYF. In DNA, the CDR3 is TGTGCCAGCAGCCATAGGCGGGCCACAGATACGCAGTATTTT. The chain couples TRBV3-1 to TRBJ2-3, with D possibly being TRBD2 (5 bases). CDR3 length equals 14 residues. CDR1 and CDR2 from the germline V gene are LGHDT and YNNKEL (reference sequence). Trimming cost V 3 bases and J 2 bases, with 9 bases left between them.

This sequence joins TRBV2 and TRBJ2-3, with D perhaps TRBD1 (5 bases). The CDR3 has 15 amino acids. V was trimmed by 4 bases and J by 4 bases, leaving 15 bases between them. Per germline, CDR1 SNHLY and CDR2 FYNNEI. CDR3 coding DNA: TGTGCCAGCAGTGTGGGCTTGACAGTTGCAGATACGCAGTATTTT. This translates into CASSVGLTVADTQYF.

This chain uses TRBV19 with TRBJ2-5; D is perhaps TRBD1 (5 bases). V was trimmed by 3 bases and J by 2 bases, leaving 13 bases between them. Germline-derived CDR1 and CDR2 are LNHDA and SQIVND (reference sequence). The CDR3 is made up of 15 amino acids. CDR3 region: CASSMVGRAQETQYF. The CDR3 region has the DNA TGTGCCAGTAGTATGGTAGGCAGGGCACAAGAGACCCAGTACTTC.

This clonotype was detected many times. The V and J genes are TRBV20-1 and TRBJ2-7, with a possible D match to TRBD2 (6 bases). V was cut by 4 bases and J by 2 bases, with 21 bases left in between. Germline V gene sequence: CDR1 DFQATT, CDR2 SNEGSKA (reference sequence). The CDR3 runs to 16 residues. This CDR3 is CSANPIAERRTYEQYF. CDR3 DNA sequence: TGCAGTGCTAACCCAATAGCGGAAAGGAGAACCTACGAGCAGTACTTC.

With respect to this clonotype: One end of the junction varies from germline; a read error may be responsible. DNA of the CDR3: TGTGCCAGCGGTCCCATTCCGGGACAGAAATTCCAAGCGACCCAGTACTTC. Translation gives CASGPIPGQKFQATQYF. The genes are TRBV12-3 or TRBV12-4 and TRBJ2-7, with 7 nucleotides matching TRBD1. The J call is doubtful: the DNA matches TRBJ2-5 better. The CDR3 has 17 residues.

This clonotype turned up a few times. The chain combines TRBV11-1 with TRBJ2-3, with 8 positions matching TRBD1. The CDR3 runs to 17 residues. The V gene's germline CDR1 is SGHAT and CDR2 FQDESV (reference sequence). The V segment lost 5 bases and the J segment 3 bases; nucleotides outside the gene matches: 13. The CDR3 spells CASSTRNRTGRTDTQYF. CDR3 nucleotides: TGTGCCAGCAGCACAAGAAACCGGACAGGGAGGACAGATACGCAGTATTTT.

This clonotype was counted at least ten times. J is TRBJ2-1 and V is TRBV29-1, with TRBD1 matching over 7 bases. Trimming removed 8 bases from V and 4 bases from J; junction bases left unmatched: 5. There are 12 residues in the CDR3. Per the germline V gene, CDR1 is SQVTM and CDR2 is ANQGSEA. CDR3 sequence: CSPGDSYNEQFF. The CDR3 region has the DNA TGCAGCCCTGGGGACAGTTACAATGAGCAGTTCTTC.

This sequence joins TRBV10-2 and TRBJ2-5; D is unresolved. Germline values: CDR1 WSHSY, CDR2 SAAADI. With 5 bases removed from V and 5 bases from J, the gap between germline ends came to 12 bases. This CDR3 has 13 amino acids. The CDR3 protein is CASSPGHGETQYF. As DNA, the CDR3 is TGCGCCAGCAGTCCGGGCCATGGGGAGACCCAGTACTTC.

The gene calls are TRBV5-1 and TRBJ2-3; a weak D match, TRBD1 (6 bases). V lost 4 bases and J lost 2, with 14 bases in between. CDR3 size: 15 residues. The germline V gene encodes CDR1 SGHRS and CDR2 YFSETQ. DNA of the CDR3: TGCGCCAGCAGCGTGAATAGACAGGACACAGATACGCAGTATTTT. Protein product: CASSVNRQDTDTQYF.

The gene calls are TRBV5-1 and TRBJ1-1, with D unclear. This CDR3 has 13 amino acids. Germline V CDR1 and CDR2: SGHRS, YFSETQ. V was pared by 4 bases and J by 3 bases, with 10 bases between. CDR3 DNA: TGCGCCAGCAGCCAAGCAGGCTACACTGAAGCTTTCTTT. It is translated as CASSQAGYTEAFF.

The chain has TRBV7-6 and TRBJ1-4; the D gene is possibly TRBD1 (5 bases). This CDR3 has 14 amino acids. Germline loops: CDR1 SGHVS, CDR2 FNYEAQ. Deletions cut 5 bases from V and 4 bases from J, with 11 bases between. In DNA form, the CDR3 reads TGTGCCAGCAGCCCGACAGCGATTAATGAAAAACTGTTTTTT. As protein: CASSPTAINEKLFF.

The chain employs TRBV6-2 or TRBV6-3 and TRBJ2-5, with 8 bases identical to TRBD2. This CDR3 has 16 amino acids. Trimming removed 4 bases from V and 5 bases from J; junction bases left unmatched: 12. CDR1 and CDR2 from the germline V gene are MNHEY and SVGEGT. CDR3 residues: CASSFPLPSGGETQYF. CDR3 bases: TGTGCCAGCAGTTTCCCCCTACCAAGCGGGGGCGAGACCCAGTACTTC.

The rearrangement joins TRBV9 to TRBJ2-6; 10 bases are shared with TRBD1. Germline CDR1 and CDR2: SGDLS and YYNGEE. The CDR3 length is 17 residues. Germline trimming cut 3 bases from V and 4 bases from J; bases unmatched to any gene: 7. The CDR3 is CASSADRGLGGANVLTF. The CDR3 coding sequence is TGTGCCAGCAGCGCAGACAGGGGGCTAGGAGGGGCCAACGTCCTGACTTTC. Complete variable domain (other parts from reference TRBV9 and TRBJ2-6): DSGVTQTPKHLITATGQRVTLRCSPRSGDLSVYWYQQSLDQGLQFLIQYYNGEERAKGNILERFSAQQFPDLHSELNLSSLELGDSALYFCASSADRGLGGANVLTFGAGSRLTVL.